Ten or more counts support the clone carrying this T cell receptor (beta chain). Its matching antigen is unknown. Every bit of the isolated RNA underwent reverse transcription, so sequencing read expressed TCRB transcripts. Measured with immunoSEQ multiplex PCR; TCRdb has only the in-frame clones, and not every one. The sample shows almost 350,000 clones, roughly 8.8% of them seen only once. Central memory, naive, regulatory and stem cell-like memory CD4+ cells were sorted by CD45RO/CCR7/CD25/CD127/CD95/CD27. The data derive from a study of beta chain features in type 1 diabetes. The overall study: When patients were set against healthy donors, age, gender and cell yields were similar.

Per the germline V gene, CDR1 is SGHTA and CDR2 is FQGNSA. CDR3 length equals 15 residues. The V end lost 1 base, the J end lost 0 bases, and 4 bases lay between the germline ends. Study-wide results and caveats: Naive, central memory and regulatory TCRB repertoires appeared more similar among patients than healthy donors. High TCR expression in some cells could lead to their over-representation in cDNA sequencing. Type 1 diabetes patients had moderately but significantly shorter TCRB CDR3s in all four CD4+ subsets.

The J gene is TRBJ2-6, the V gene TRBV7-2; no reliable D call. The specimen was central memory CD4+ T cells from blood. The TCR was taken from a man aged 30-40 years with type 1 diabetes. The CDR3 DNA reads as TGTGCCAGCAGCTTAGAAGACTCTGGGGCCAACGTCCTGACTTTC. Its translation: CASSLEDSGANVLTF.